This TCR beta chain was captured in a study of Graves' ophthalmopathy and Graves' hyperthyroidism. Points from the study as a whole: The study's model predicted ophthalmopathy progression at 70% to 71% sensitivity and about 72% specificity. Most thyroid clonotypes with frequency above 0.001 were detected in blood too.

This clonotype was found a few times. The antigen is unknown. Scientists amplified the TCR beta CDR3 regions from RNA transcripts. In the first round, RT-PCR was carried out with HTBI primers, and a multiplex PCR formed the second round. TCRdb analysed the multiplex PCR reads with MiXCR anew, one entry per CDR3 protein. The data contain 200,000 to 300,000 distinct CDR3 sequences, around 45% of them singletons. This receptor was obtained from an adult man with Graves' ophthalmopathy. The sequenced sample consisted of peripheral blood.

The CDR3 is CSVDVGTGGQPQHF. CDR3 in DNA: TGCAGCGTTGATGTTGGGACAGGGGGCCAGCCCCAGCATTTT. The gene calls are TRBV29-1 and TRBJ1-5, with 12 nucleotides matching TRBD1. CDR3 size: 14 residues. The germline V gene has CDR1 SQVTM and CDR2 ANQGSEA. The ends lost 3 bases at V and 7 bases at J; junction bases unmatched: 4. The variable domain in full, completed from reference TRBV29-1 and TRBJ1-5, reads SAVISQKPSRDICQRGTSLTIQCQVDSQVTMMFWYRQQPGQSLTLIATANQGSEATYESGFVIDKFPISRPNLTFSTLTVSNMSPEDSSIYLCSVDVGTGGQPQHFGDGTRLSIL.